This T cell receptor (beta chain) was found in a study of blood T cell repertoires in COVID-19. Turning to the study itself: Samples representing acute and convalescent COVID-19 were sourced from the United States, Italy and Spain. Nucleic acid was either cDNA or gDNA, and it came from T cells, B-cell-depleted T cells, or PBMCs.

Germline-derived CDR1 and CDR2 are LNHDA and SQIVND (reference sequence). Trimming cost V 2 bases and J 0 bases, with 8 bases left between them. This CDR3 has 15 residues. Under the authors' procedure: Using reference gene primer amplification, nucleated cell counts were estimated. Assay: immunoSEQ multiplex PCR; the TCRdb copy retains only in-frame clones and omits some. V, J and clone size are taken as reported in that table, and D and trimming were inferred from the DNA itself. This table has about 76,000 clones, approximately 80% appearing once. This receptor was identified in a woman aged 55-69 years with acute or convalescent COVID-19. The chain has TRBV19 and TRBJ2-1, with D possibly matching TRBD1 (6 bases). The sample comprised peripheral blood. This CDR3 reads CASSIQGISYNEQFF. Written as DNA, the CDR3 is TGTGCCAGTAGTATACAGGGGATCTCCTACAATGAGCAGTTCTTC.